These 2 T cell receptor beta chains share one sample of origin, sequenced in a study of OX40 agonist ivuxolimab in advanced cancers. Assay: immunoSEQ multiplex PCR; the TCRdb copy retains only in-frame clones and omits some. The sample shows 82,000 or so clones, around nine tenths of them seen only once. This specimen was CD4+ or CD8+ T cells sorted from blood, taken in a trial of the OX40 agonist ivuxolimab. The receptors originated from an adult with an advanced solid tumor such as melanoma, head and neck, liver or kidney cancer.

The rearrangement uses TRBV11-3 and TRBJ2-3; 9 bases are a match to TRBD2. Losses at the gene ends were 5 bases for V and 5 bases for J; bases not matched to a gene: 11. The CDR3 length is 16 residues. Germline CDR1 SGHNT, CDR2 YENEEA. CDR3: CASSLYGGRAGDTQYF. The CDR3 nucleotides are TGTGCCAGCAGCCTCTATGGCGGGAGGGCCGGAGATACGCAGTATTTT.

The chain uses TRBV9 and TRBJ2-3, with D possibly being TRBD1 or TRBD2 (6 bases each). The CDR3 is made up of 18 amino acids. The germline gives CDR1 SGDLS, CDR2 YYNGEE. Trimming left V 4 bases short and J 1 base short, with 22 bases between. The CDR3 is CASSPPGRGRPGTDTQYF. As DNA, the CDR3 is TGTGCCAGCAGCCCTCCTGGACGGGGGCGCCCCGGCACAGATACGCAGTATTTT.